A selection of T cell receptor beta chains follows, all from one sample in a study of shared clonotypes between healthy human individuals. Sequencing used immunoSEQ multiplex PCR; TCRdb keeps in-frame clones, though not all of them. The data show roughly 1,800,000 clones, about 95% seen once. The specimen sequenced was naive CD8+ T cells sorted from blood. The receptor set was obtained from a man between 18 and 29 years old in good health. The CDR3 runs from the conserved cysteine through the conserved F or W. Fields, in order: CDR3 DNA, CDR3 protein, clone size, D gene, V gene, J gene. The D gene is left open where the match is weak. Where a row states a size, it is once, few, many or the class of an expanded clone; other rows omit it.

TGTGCCAGCAGTTTATTTAACGGCAATCAGCCCCAGCATTTT,CASSLFNGNQPQHF,few,NA,TRBV28,TRBJ1-5
TGCGCCAGCAGCCAAGACTGGCAGGGGGGTGGAAACACCATATATTTT,CASSQDWQGGGNTIYF,NA,TRBD1,TRBV4-3,TRBJ1-3
TGCGCCAGCAGTTTGACAGGTTCTGACGAGCAGTACTTC,CASSLTGSDEQYF,NA,NA,TRBV10-1,TRBJ2-7
TGCGCCAGCAGCCAAGATGTGGGGGGCATCGGGTCCTACAATGAGCAGTTCTTC,CASSQDVGGIGSYNEQFF,NA,NA,TRBV4-1,TRBJ2-1
TGTGCCAGCAGCTCGGGGGGACAGGGGTATGGCTACACCTTC,CASSSGGQGYGYTF,NA,TRBD1,TRBV7-9,TRBJ1-2
TGTGCCAGCAGCCCCGGGACAGAGCACTACGAGCAGTACTTC,CASSPGTEHYEQYF,few,TRBD1,TRBV6-5,TRBJ2-7
TGTGCCAGCAGTCTAGCGGGGACCGGGGAGCTGTTTTTT,CASSLAGTGELFF,NA,TRBD2,TRBV6-5,TRBJ2-2
TGTGCCAGCAGTTTGACGGACACCTACGAGCAGTACTTC,CASSLTDTYEQYF,NA,NA,TRBV28,TRBJ2-7
TGCGCCAGCAGCCAAATCAGCGGCGGGGGCCCCTCCTCCTACGAGCAGTACTTC,CASSQISGGGPSSYEQYF,NA,NA,TRBV4-1,TRBJ2-7
TGTGCCAGCAGCTCCTGGACTAGCGGGGATCAAGATACGCAGTATTTT,CASSSWTSGDQDTQYF,once,TRBD2,TRBV7-6,TRBJ2-3
TGCGCCAGCAGCACGACAGGGCCCGGGGAGCTGTTTTTT,CASSTTGPGELFF,NA,TRBD1,TRBV5-1,TRBJ2-2
TGTGCCAGCAGTCTTGGGGGGGACTACAATGAGCAGTTCTTC,CASSLGGDYNEQFF,NA,TRBD2,TRBV9,TRBJ2-1
TGTGCCAGCAGCCTAGTACAGGGGACCTACGAGCAGTACTTC,CASSLVQGTYEQYF,NA,TRBD1,TRBV27,TRBJ2-7
TGCGCCAGCAGCCAAGATTTGGAGACCCAGTACTTC,CASSQDLETQYF,NA,NA,TRBV4-1,TRBJ2-5
TGTGCCAGCAGCCCGCCGAACGAAGGGGTGGGCTACACCTTC,CASSPPNEGVGYTF,NA,NA,TRBV5-4,TRBJ1-2
TGTGCCAGCAGCGGGCGGGACGCACCTTGGGAGCAGTACTTC,CASSGRDAPWEQYF,NA,NA,TRBV13,TRBJ2-7
TGTGCCAGCAGCAACCCCGGGGGGGAAGAGACCCAGTACTTC,CASSNPGGEETQYF,NA,TRBD2,TRBV9,TRBJ2-5
TGCGCCAGCAGTGCCCTAGCGGGAGCGAACGGGGAGCTGTTTTTT,CASSALAGANGELFF,NA,TRBD2,TRBV10-2,TRBJ2-2
TGTGCCTGGCGGGGCTCCAATGAAAAACTGTTTTTT,CAWRGSNEKLFF,once,NA,TRBV30,TRBJ1-4
TGCGCCAGCAGCCTCACCGCGGCCGGTTACACTGAAGCTTTCTTT,CASSLTAAGYTEAFF,NA,NA,TRBV4-3,TRBJ1-1
TGTGCCAGCAGTAGCGGTTCCGAGCAGTACTTC,CASSSGSEQYF,once,NA,TRBV6-5,TRBJ2-7
TGTGCCAGCAGTTTGGGCAGTAATAGCAATCAGCCCCAGCATTTT,CASSLGSNSNQPQHF,NA,NA,TRBV27,TRBJ1-5
TGTGCCAGCAGCGTACCCTACGAGGGCGGGGAGCAGGGCTACACCTTC,CASSVPYEGGEQGYTF,NA,NA,TRBV9,TRBJ1-2
TGCGCCAGCAGCTTGTCCCGGGACAGGGGGGTAAGGACTGAAGCTTTCTTT,CASSLSRDRGVRTEAFF,NA,TRBD1,TRBV5-1,TRBJ1-1